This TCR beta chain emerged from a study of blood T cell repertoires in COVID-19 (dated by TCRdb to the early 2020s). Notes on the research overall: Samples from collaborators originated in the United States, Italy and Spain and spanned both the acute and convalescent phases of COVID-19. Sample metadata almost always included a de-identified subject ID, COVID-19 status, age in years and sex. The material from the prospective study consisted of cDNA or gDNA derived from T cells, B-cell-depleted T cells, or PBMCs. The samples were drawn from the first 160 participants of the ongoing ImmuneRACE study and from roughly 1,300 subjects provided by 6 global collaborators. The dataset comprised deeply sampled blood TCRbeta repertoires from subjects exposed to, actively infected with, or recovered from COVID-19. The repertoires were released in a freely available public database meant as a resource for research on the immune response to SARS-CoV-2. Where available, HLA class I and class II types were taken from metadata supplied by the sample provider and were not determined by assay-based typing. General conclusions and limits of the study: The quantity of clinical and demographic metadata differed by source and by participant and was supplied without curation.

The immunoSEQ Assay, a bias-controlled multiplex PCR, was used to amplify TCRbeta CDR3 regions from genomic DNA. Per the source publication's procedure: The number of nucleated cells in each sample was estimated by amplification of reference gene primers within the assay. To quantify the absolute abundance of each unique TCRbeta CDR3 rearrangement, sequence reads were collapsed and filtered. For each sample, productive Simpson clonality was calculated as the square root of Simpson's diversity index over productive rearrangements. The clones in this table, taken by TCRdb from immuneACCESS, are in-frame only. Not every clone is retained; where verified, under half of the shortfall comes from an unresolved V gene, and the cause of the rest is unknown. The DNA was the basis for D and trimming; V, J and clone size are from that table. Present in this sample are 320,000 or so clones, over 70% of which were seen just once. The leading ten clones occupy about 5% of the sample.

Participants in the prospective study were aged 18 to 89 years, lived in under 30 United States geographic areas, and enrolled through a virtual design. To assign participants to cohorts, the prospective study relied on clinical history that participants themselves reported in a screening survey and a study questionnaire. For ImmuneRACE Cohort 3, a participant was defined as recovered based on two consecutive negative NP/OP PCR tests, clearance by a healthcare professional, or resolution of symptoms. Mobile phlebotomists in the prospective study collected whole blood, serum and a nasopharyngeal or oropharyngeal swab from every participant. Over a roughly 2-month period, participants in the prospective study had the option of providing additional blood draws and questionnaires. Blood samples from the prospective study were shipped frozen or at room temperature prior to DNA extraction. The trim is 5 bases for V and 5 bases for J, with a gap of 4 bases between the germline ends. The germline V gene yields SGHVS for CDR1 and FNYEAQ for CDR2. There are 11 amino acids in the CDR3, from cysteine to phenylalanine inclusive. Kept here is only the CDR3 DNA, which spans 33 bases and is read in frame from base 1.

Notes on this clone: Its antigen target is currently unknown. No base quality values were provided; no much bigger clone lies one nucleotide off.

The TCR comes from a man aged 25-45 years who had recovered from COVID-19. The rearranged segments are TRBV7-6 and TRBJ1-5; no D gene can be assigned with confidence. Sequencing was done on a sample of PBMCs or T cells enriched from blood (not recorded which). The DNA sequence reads TGTGCCAGCAGCCTCGATCAGCCCCAGCATTTT. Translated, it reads CASSLDQPQHF.